This T cell receptor (beta chain) was captured by sequencing in a study of T cell responses to AZD1222 COVID-19 vaccine. Notes on the study in general: Nearly half of spike-specific TCRs reportedly target unmutated variant regions.

The table came from immunoSEQ multiplex PCR; TCRdb's copy has only in-frame clones and leaves some out. The repertoire consists of under 70,000 clones, with about 90% occurring once and the leading ten covering approximately 14%. Comment on this clone: The antigen is unknown.

Deletions cut 1 base from V and 5 bases from J, with 8 bases between. The CDR3 contains 13 residues. Germline V gene data show CDR1 as LNHDA and CDR2 as SQIVND (reference sequence). The sample was peripheral blood, taken 28 days after the second AZD1222 dose. The receptor's source is an adult who received the AZD1222 COVID-19 vaccine. The chain recombines TRBV19 with TRBJ2-5; D might be TRBD2 (6 bases). The CDR3 DNA is TGTGCCAGTAGTATAGGCGGGGTGGAGACCCAGTACTTC. Translation gives CASSIGGVETQYF.